This TCR beta chain was recorded in a study of blood T cell repertoires in COVID-19. Study-wide context: Researchers got acute and convalescent COVID-19 samples from the United States, Italy and Spain. The cDNA or gDNA used as material had been derived from T cells, B-cell-depleted T cells, or PBMCs.

This CDR3 is 16 amino acids long. Germline assignment: CDR1 DFQATT and CDR2 SNEGSKA (reference sequence). J was trimmed by 4 bases and V by 3 bases; bases with no gene match: 9. Per the original data handling: Using reference gene primer amplification, nucleated cell counts were estimated. Generated by immunoSEQ multiplex PCR, the TCRdb table keeps only in-frame clones and is missing some. The V and J calls and the clone size are those of that table, but D and trimming were determined from the DNA. Of roughly 63,000 clones in the sample, 60% to 75% were seen once. The sequenced material came from peripheral blood. V usage is TRBV20-1 and J usage is TRBJ2-5, with 12 bases lining up with TRBD2. The clonotype originates from a woman older than 75 with acute or convalescent COVID-19. The CDR3 region is CSASHRLAGVGETQYF. The CDR3 DNA is TGCAGTGCTAGTCACCGACTAGCGGGAGTAGGAGAGACCCAGTACTTC.